This record concerns one T cell receptor (beta chain) sequence. As yet, its antigen is unknown. This specimen belongs to a study of glioma-infiltrating T cells after dendritic cell vaccination. The PCR used 60 V beta and 13 J beta primers. Clones were sequenced by immunoSEQ multiplex PCR, and TCRdb holds only the in-frame ones, with some missing. Counted here are around 96,000 clones, 79% occurring once; the ten biggest clones make up 6%. Findings and limits, study-wide: Patients with more pretreatment TILs had longer time to progression and survival. Complete blood and tumor specimen sets were limited to few patients.

The CDR3 runs 15 residues. The germline CDR1 and CDR2 sequences are KGHSH and LQKENI. The ends were cut back, 0 bases at V and 1 base at J, with 9 bases in the middle. The sequence was obtained from a human donor with glioblastoma. This chain joins TRBV18 and TRBJ1-1, with a weak D call TRBD1 (6 bases). This material consisted of blood, taken before dendritic cell vaccination. CDR3 loop: CASSPPGQRNTEAFF. The CDR3 DNA follows: TGTGCCAGCTCACCACCGGGACAAAGGAACACTGAAGCTTTCTTT.